Each of the 18 T cell receptor beta chains below was sequenced from the same sample in a study of CD8 T cells in Susac syndrome. Reverse transcription of roughly 0.5 to 1 ug RNA used random hexamers. TCRdb fed the immunoSEQ multiplex PCR reads into MiXCR, producing one record per CDR3 protein. This sample has around 140,000 distinct CDR3 sequences, with 95% found just once. The sequenced sample consisted of CD4+ T cells from PBMCs. These receptors were collected from a human donor with Susac syndrome.

This chain uses TRBV12-3 or TRBV12-4 with TRBJ1-1, with D tentatively TRBD1 (6 bases). The V and J ends lost 7 bases and 2 bases respectively, with 11 bases between them. CDR3 length: 13 amino acids. CDR3 sequence reads: CASTGTQNTEAFF. The CDR3 nucleotides read TGTGCCAGCACCGGGACACAAAACACTGAAGCTTTCTTT.

This clonotype was found once. The CDR3 loop is CSGDVGTGDRYTF. In nucleotides, the CDR3 is TGCAGCGGAGATGTTGGGACAGGGGATCGCTACACCTTC. The rearrangement uses TRBV29-1 and TRBJ1-2, with TRBD1 identical over 10 bases. The trim removed 7 bases at V and 9 bases at J, leaving 11 bases unmatched. The CDR3 has 13 residues. Germline values: CDR1 SQVTM, CDR2 ANQGSEA.

This chain uses TRBV15 with TRBJ1-1; a possible D gene is TRBD1 (6 bases). This CDR3 has 14 amino acids. Germline loops: CDR1 LNHNV, CDR2 YYDKDF (reference sequence). Trimming took 1 base from V and 0 from J, leaving 6 bases between them. The CDR3 protein is CATSRGQVNTEAFF. In DNA, the CDR3 is TGTGCCACCAGCAGAGGACAGGTGAACACTGAAGCTTTCTTT.

V is TRBV30 and J is TRBJ2-2; D unclear. CDR3 length equals 14 residues. Germline lookup yields CDR1 GTSNPN and CDR2 SVGIG (reference sequence). V dropped 0 bases and J dropped 9 bases, with 14 bases sitting between them. This chain's CDR3 is CAWSVRGISRELFF. CDR3 nucleotides: TGTGCCTGGAGTGTACGAGGAATCTCCAGGGAGCTGTTTTTT. Using reference TRBV30 and TRBJ2-2 for the parts outside the CDR3, the full variable domain is SQTIHQWPATLVQPVGSPLSLECTVEGTSNPNLYWYRQAAGRGLQLLFYSVGIGQISSEVPQNLSASRPQDRQFILSSKKLLLSDSGFYLCAWSVRGISRELFFGEGSRLTVL.

This rearrangement joins TRBV29-1 to TRBJ1-1; perhaps TRBD1 as D (6 bases). The V end lost 5 bases, the J end lost 5 bases, and 12 bases lay between the germline ends. The length of the CDR3 is 12 residues. Germline CDR1 SQVTM, CDR2 ANQGSEA. The chain's CDR3 is CSVYRAGTEAFF. CDR3 DNA sequence: TGCAGCGTTTACAGGGCCGGGACTGAAGCTTTCTTT.

The CDR3, as DNA: TGTGCCAGCAGCACAACGGGGACAGGGCGACCCGGGGAGCTGTTTTTT. The encoded protein is CASSTTGTGRPGELFF. This chain connects TRBV5-5 to TRBJ2-2, with 9 bases fitting TRBD1. The CDR3 runs to 16 residues. V gave up 4 bases and J gave up 6 bases; unmatched junction bases: 10. Germline lookup yields CDR1 SGHKS and CDR2 YYEKEE (reference sequence). Supplemented by reference TRBV5-5 and TRBJ2-2, the full variable domain reads DAGVTQSPTHLIKTRGQQVTLRCSPISGHKSVSWYQQVLGQGPQFIFQYYEKEERGRGNFPDRFSARQFPNYSSELNVNALLLGDSALYLCASSTTGTGRPGELFFGEGSRLTVL.

The chain uses TRBV9 and TRBJ2-5, with D possibly TRBD2 on 6 matching bases. There are 16 residues in the CDR3. The germline CDR1 and CDR2 sequences are SGDLS and YYNGEE. V lost 0 bases and J lost 1, with 13 bases in between. DNA for the CDR3: TGTGCCAGCAGCGTAGAAACGGGGGTGCGCCAAGAGACCCAGTACTTC. Translated: CASSVETGVRQETQYF.

The chain couples TRBV5-8 to TRBJ1-2; D not certain. The CDR3 has 12 amino acids. V shed 2 bases and J shed 3 bases, with 5 bases lying between them. CDR1 and CDR2 (germline): SGHTS, YDEGEE. The CDR3 here is CASSFGDYGYTF. The DNA for the CDR3 is TGTGCCAGCAGCTTTGGGGACTATGGCTACACCTTC.

The J gene is TRBJ2-7, the V gene TRBV20-1, with D unclear. The CDR3 has 12 residues. V was pared by 3 bases and J by 2 bases, with 8 bases between. Germline CDR1 DFQATT, CDR2 SNEGSKA (reference sequence). DNA of the CDR3: TGCAGTGCTAGTGGGCGCACCTACGAGCAGTACTTC. Protein: CSASGRTYEQYF.

This chain connects TRBV20-1 to TRBJ2-2; TRBD1 is a possible D gene (5 bases). CDR1 and CDR2 (germline): DFQATT, SNEGSKA (reference sequence). V was cut by 6 bases and J by 1 base, with 15 bases left in between. The CDR3 has 15 residues. The CDR3 is CSARENRLNTGELFF. The DNA of the CDR3 is TGCAGTGCCCGCGAAAACAGGTTGAACACCGGGGAGCTGTTTTTT.

The chain uses TRBV20-1 and TRBJ2-1; TRBD2 matches at 10 bases. The V and J ends lost 6 bases and 10 bases, in that order; junction bases with no gene match: 6. From germline, CDR1 is DFQATT and CDR2 SNEGSKA (reference sequence). The CDR3 has 12 residues. The CDR3 loop reads CSATSGIREQFF. The CDR3, as DNA: TGCAGTGCCACTAGCGGGATACGAGAGCAGTTCTTC.

The rearrangement uses TRBV28 and TRBJ2-7; 8 bases are shared with TRBD2. The CDR3 is 13 residues long. Trimming removed 5 bases from V and 1 base from J; junction bases left unmatched: 1. The germline V gene encodes CDR1 MDHEN and CDR2 SYDVKM. CDR3 protein: CASSTSGSYEQYF. The CDR3 nucleotides read TGTGCCAGCAGTACTAGCGGTTCCTACGAGCAGTACTTC.

The chain has TRBV2 and TRBJ2-3, with 11 bases fitting TRBD2. V was clipped by 3 bases and J by 5 bases; unmatched bases: 10. The V gene's germline CDR1 is SNHLY and CDR2 FYNNEI. The CDR3 sequence is 17 residues long. As DNA, the CDR3 is TGTGCCAGCAGTGATCCCGCCTTAGCGGGGGGGAAAGATACGCAGTATTTT. Its translation is CASSDPALAGGKDTQYF.

This rearrangement joins TRBV4-3 to TRBJ2-7; 7 positions match TRBD2. The CDR3 runs to 15 residues. J was trimmed by 3 bases and V by 4 bases; bases with no gene match: 9. The germline gives CDR1 LGHNA, CDR2 YSLEER. This chain's CDR3 is CASSREERGGYEQYF. The CDR3 nucleotides read TGCGCCAGCAGCCGGGAAGAGCGGGGCGGCTACGAGCAGTACTTC.

The chain uses TRBV30 and TRBJ2-7; maybe TRBD1 (5 bases). This CDR3 has 13 amino acids. From germline, CDR1 is GTSNPN and CDR2 SVGIG (reference sequence). Deletions cut 2 bases from V and 3 bases from J, with 11 bases between. This CDR3 is CAWSKMGLYEQYF. DNA for the CDR3: TGTGCCTGGAGTAAAATGGGGCTCTACGAGCAGTACTTC.

This clonotype was seen only once. This rearrangement joins TRBV4-2 to TRBJ2-5, with 10 bases aligning to TRBD1. Germline CDR1 LGHNA, CDR2 YNFKEQ. This CDR3 is built from 17 residues. After removal of 1 base from V and 4 bases from J, the junction contained 9 bases not matched to a gene. Here the CDR3 reads CASSQARGQGRRETQYF. CDR3 nucleotides: TGTGCCAGCAGCCAAGCCCGGGGACAGGGGCGGAGAGAGACCCAGTACTTC.

The chain combines TRBV5-1 with TRBJ2-7; TRBD1 matches at 7 bases. The CDR3 is made up of 15 amino acids. After removal of 5 bases from V and 2 bases from J, the junction contained 10 bases not matched to a gene. CDR1 is SGHRS and CDR2 is YFSETQ in the germline V gene. The CDR3 spells CASRPPGTAAYEQYF. The DNA for the CDR3 is TGCGCCAGCAGGCCCCCAGGGACAGCAGCCTACGAGCAGTACTTC.

The gene calls are TRBV7-2 and TRBJ1-2; D ambiguous. Trimming took off 5 bases at V and 0 bases at J, with 13 bases between the two ends. Germline lookup yields CDR1 SGHTA and CDR2 FQGNSA. This CDR3 region has 15 residues. The DNA for the CDR3 is TGTGCCAGCAGCCGACCAGCAAGGACTAACTATGGCTACACCTTC. Protein: CASSRPARTNYGYTF.